The rows below give T cell receptor beta chains drawn from one sample of a study of T cell clones after liver transplantation. The repertoire was sequenced with immunoSEQ multiplex PCR; TCRdb's copy has only in-frame clones and lacks some. The data contain some 57,000 clones, over 60% of them singletons. The starting material was CD4+ T cells from blood, obtained at the 22-month timepoint. The receptors derive from a human patient who received a liver transplant. Some T cells may originate from the graft donor. The CDR3 runs from the conserved cysteine through the conserved F or W. The D gene is left open where the match is weak. Rows give clone size only sometimes, using once, few, many, or a class for an expanded clone.

v_gene	j_gene	abundance	d_gene	CDR3nt	CDR3aa
TRBV7-8	TRBJ1-1	-	-	TGTGCCAGCAGCCTAGACAGGAACACTGAAGCTTTCTTT	CASSLDRNTEAFF
TRBV5-4	TRBJ2-1	-	-	TGTGCCAGCAGCTTGGACGGCAGAGCTGAGCAGTTCTTC	CASSLDGRAEQFF
TRBV28	TRBJ1-5	-	TRBD1	TGTGCCAGCAGTTTATGCATCCAGGGGGCATGTCAGCCCCAGCATTTT	CASSLCIQGACQPQHF
TRBV18	TRBJ1-3	-	TRBD1	TGTGCCAGCTCACGCTTGGACAGGGGGCTTTCTGGAAACACCATATATTTT	CASSRLDRGLSGNTIYF
TRBV2	TRBJ2-1	-	-	TGTGCCAGCAGTGGTCTAGCGCATGGGAATGAGCAGTTCTTC	CASSGLAHGNEQFF
TRBV5-8	TRBJ2-7	-	TRBD2	TGTGCCAGCAGCTTCGCGGGGGGACCCTACGAGCAGTACTTC	CASSFAGGPYEQYF
TRBV5-4	TRBJ2-3	-	TRBD1	TGTGCCAGCAGCCGGGACAGGGGGCAGGATACGCAGTATTTT	CASSRDRGQDTQYF
TRBV28	TRBJ1-1	-	-	TGTGCCAGCAGTAGTGGAGAGGCGACGATGAACACTGAAGCTTTCTTT	CASSSGEATMNTEAFF
TRBV7-3	TRBJ1-1	-	TRBD1	TGTGCCAGCAGCAATCCAGGGGGTCCGGAAGCTTTCTTT	CASSNPGGPEAFF
TRBV28	TRBJ2-2	-	-	TGTGCCAGCAGCCTACCGGGCCTCAACACCGGGGAGCTGTTTTTT	CASSLPGLNTGELFF
TRBV7-6	TRBJ2-7	-	-	TGTGCCAGCAGCTCCCGGACGGACTACGAGCAGTACTTC	CASSSRTDYEQYF
TRBV27	TRBJ1-5	few	-	TGTGCCAGCAGTTTAAAACCCGCCCGGGGGTCGGGTCAGCCCCAGCATTTT	CASSLKPARGSGQPQHF
TRBV7-3	TRBJ2-2	few	-	TGTGCCAGCAGCTTAAGAGTGACCGGGGAGCTGTTTTTT	CASSLRVTGELFF
TRBV9	TRBJ1-1	-	-	TGTGCCAGCAGTTTCGGACTGTACACTGAAGCTTTCTTT	CASSFGLYTEAFF
TRBV29-1	TRBJ1-5	-	-	TGCAGCGTTGAAGTGGCAGGGTTAGGGCCCCAGCATTTT	CSVEVAGLGPQHF
TRBV5-5	TRBJ2-7	few	TRBD1	TGTGCCAGCAGCCCCGGACAGGCCTCCTACGAGCAGTACTTC	CASSPGQASYEQYF
TRBV7-9	TRBJ2-1	-	-	TGTGCCAGCAGCTCTCACTTTAGCTCCTACAATGAGCAGTTCTTC	CASSSHFSSYNEQFF
TRBV4-1	TRBJ1-3	-	-	TGCGCCAGCAGCCAAGATCGGACAGCCTCTGGAAACACCATATATTTT	CASSQDRTASGNTIYF
TRBV28	TRBJ2-7	-	-	TGTGCCAGCAGTTTATATTCCGGGACGGCCTACGAGCAGTACTTC	CASSLYSGTAYEQYF
TRBV7-9	TRBJ2-2	few	-	TGTGCCAGCAGCTTAGCGAGCGGGTTCGGGGAGCTGTTTTTT	CASSLASGFGELFF
TRBV28	TRBJ1-2	-	-	TGTGCCAGCAGTTATCCTCGGGGGCGTGGCTATGGCTACACCTTC	CASSYPRGRGYGYTF
TRBV7-9	TRBJ2-3	-	-	TGTGCCAGCAGGTGGGGAGGAGATACGCAGTATTTT	CASRWGGDTQYF
TRBV6-6	TRBJ1-3	-	TRBD1	TGTGCCAGCAGAAAGACAGGGGGAAACACCATATATTTT	CASRKTGGNTIYF
TRBV2	TRBJ2-1	-	TRBD1	TGTGCCAGCAGTGGGGACAGGCTATACAATGAGCAGTTCTTC	CASSGDRLYNEQFF
TRBV19	TRBJ1-2	few	TRBD1	TGTGCCAGTAGTCTCCGGAATGTACCGGGGCAGGGGGTTGGCTATGGCTACACCTTC	CASSLRNVPGQGVGYGYTF
TRBV2	TRBJ2-1	-	-	TGTGCCAGCAGTGAGTGGCCCAATGAGCAGTTCTTC	CASSEWPNEQFF
TRBV4-2	TRBJ2-3	-	-	TGTGCCAGCAGCCAGGCGCACCGTACCACAGATACGCAGTATTTT	CASSQAHRTTDTQYF
TRBV2	TRBJ2-6	-	-	TGTGCCAGCAGTGCTGGACTTCCAGGATCTGGGGCCAACGTCCTGACTTTC	CASSAGLPGSGANVLTF
TRBV7-2	TRBJ1-1	medium-sized	-	TGTGCCAGCTCGCGGGGCACAATGAACACTGAAGCTTTCTTT	CASSRGTMNTEAFF
TRBV4-2	TRBJ1-1	-	TRBD1	TGTGCCAGCAGCCAGGCTACCCGGGACAGGGGGGCTGAAGCTTTCTTT	CASSQATRDRGAEAFF
TRBV6-1	TRBJ2-7	-	-	TGTGCCAGCACCCTGACACGAGACGAGCAGTACTTC	CASTLTRDEQYF
TRBV7-8	TRBJ2-3	few	TRBD2	TGTGCCAGCAGCTTAAGGGGAGGGAGCGCAGATACGCAGTATTTT	CASSLRGGSADTQYF
TRBV19	TRBJ1-1	-	-	TGTGCCGCGCAAAGACAGGAGGACACTGAAGCTTTCTTT	CAAQRQEDTEAFF
TRBV7-9	TRBJ2-3	-	-	TGTGCCAGCAGCTTAAGGGGTATCACAGATACGCAGTATTTT	CASSLRGITDTQYF
TRBV6-1	TRBJ1-5	few	-	TGTGCCAGCAGTGAACGGGGGGCCACCAATCAGCCCCAGCATTTT	CASSERGATNQPQHF
TRBV27	TRBJ2-7	-	-	TGTGCCAGCAGCTTGTACCCACGAAGCGAGCAGTACTTC	CASSLYPRSEQYF
TRBV30	TRBJ2-1	-	-	TGTGCCTGGAGCCAAGACTCTGAGCAGTTCTTC	CAWSQDSEQFF
TRBV7-2	TRBJ2-3	-	-	TGTGCCAGCAGCTTAGTTGAGGGCCTGGCAGATACGCAGTATTTT	CASSLVEGLADTQYF
TRBV19	TRBJ1-5	-	-	TGTGCCAGTAGTATTGGGCAGACGCTTAGCAATCAGCCCCAGCATTTT	CASSIGQTLSNQPQHF
TRBV30	TRBJ1-2	-	-	TGTGCCTGGAGTGTACAAGGAGGGTTAGGCTACACCTTC	CAWSVQGGLGYTF
TRBV15	TRBJ1-2	-	-	TGTGCCACCAGCAGAGATACCGGCAGGGGAATCAACTATGGCTACACCTTC	CATSRDTGRGINYGYTF
TRBV27	TRBJ1-5	once	-	TGTGCCAGCAGTCCCTCTTCCTTTAGCAATCAGCCCCAGCATTTT	CASSPSSFSNQPQHF
TRBV5-1	TRBJ1-2	-	-	TGCGCCAGCAGCTTCGATGATGGCTACACCTTC	CASSFDDGYTF
TRBV30	TRBJ2-3	-	TRBD1	TGTGCCTGGACCCGGGCAGGGGGAACGCAGTATTTT	CAWTRAGGTQYF
TRBV18	TRBJ1-1	few	TRBD1	TGTGCCAGCTCACCTCCTCGGACAGGGTACACTGAAGCTTTCTTT	CASSPPRTGYTEAFF
TRBV6-1	TRBJ2-3	-	TRBD1	TGTGCCAGCAGTGGCCCTGTGGGGACAGGGTCAAATACGCAGTATTTT	CASSGPVGTGSNTQYF
TRBV6-1	TRBJ1-2	-	TRBD1	TGTGCCAGCACACAGGGGTATGGCTACACCTTC	CASTQGYGYTF
TRBV9	TRBJ2-7	few	-	TGTGCCAGCAGCCCTCGGACAGCTACCTACGAGCAGTACTTC	CASSPRTATYEQYF
TRBV5-1	TRBJ2-6	-	-	TGCGCCAGCAGCTCAGACAGCTCTGGGGCCAACGTCCTGACTTTC	CASSSDSSGANVLTF
TRBV5-1	TRBJ1-4	-	-	TGCGCCAGCAGCGCGACCCCTAATGAAAAACTGTTTTTT	CASSATPNEKLFF
TRBV28	TRBJ1-2	-	-	TGTGCCAGCAGCTTAACAGGAGGGGGCTACACCTTC	CASSLTGGGYTF
TRBV28	TRBJ2-7	-	-	TGTGCCAGCAGTTTAAAATACGAGCAGTACTTC	CASSLKYEQYF
TRBV10-2	TRBJ1-1	-	TRBD1	TGCGCCAGCAGCGATACCGGGACAGGGCTGAACACTGAAGCTTTCTTT	CASSDTGTGLNTEAFF
TRBV5-1	TRBJ1-2	-	-	TGCGCCAGCAGCTTGGCGACGACAGGATCTATTGGCTACACCTTC	CASSLATTGSIGYTF
TRBV18	TRBJ1-4	few	-	TGTGCCAGCTCACCTGTGGCCCAGGGGTCCTCGGCAACTAATGAAAAACTGTTTTTT	CASSPVAQGSSATNEKLFF